This T cell receptor beta chain was recorded in a study of cytomegalovirus exposure and HLA in healthy donors. Study context: An analysis done earlier identified some 120 million unique TCR beta sequences from around 180 million T cells. Study-wide results and limits: An apparent linkage of common viral pathogens to several of the most significant clusters emerged in a later analysis.

A note on this clone: The antigen is unknown.

Use of 60 Vbeta and 13 Jbeta primers characterized the PCR. Profiled with immunoSEQ multiplex PCR; TCRdb holds only in-frame clones, not every one. The sample has 65,000 to 95,000 clones; 60% to 85% are singletons. This CDR3 region has 11 residues. V was clipped by 2 bases and J by 8 bases, with 9 bases between them. The germline V gene encodes CDR1 GTSNPN and CDR2 SVGIG (reference sequence). The chain joins TRBV30 to TRBJ1-2; D gene unclear. This clonotype was obtained from a male donor in good health and CMV-seropositive. Sequencing was carried out using PBMCs. The chain's CDR3 is CAWSRQRGYTF. In DNA form, the CDR3 reads TGTGCCTGGAGTCGACAACGCGGCTACACCTTC.